These 27 T cell receptor beta chains came from one sample sequenced in a study of monozygotic twins with inflammatory bowel disease. Using the 5' RACE reads, TCRdb records one entry per CDR3 protein without DNA. The ten most abundant clones cover 2% of a sample with 300,000 to 400,000 distinct CDR3 sequences. Sequencing was carried out using blood. These receptors originate from a human donor with ulcerative colitis or Crohn's disease, or a healthy co-twin of an affected twin (not recorded which).

This chain connects TRBV6-1 to TRBJ2-6; TCRdb indicates TRBD1, and absent DNA this call remains unverified. The CDR3 loop spans 15 amino acids. The germline V gene encodes CDR1 MNHNS and CDR2 SASEGT. CDR3 amino acids: CASRQTGLGANVLTF.

This chain connects TRBV7-6 to TRBJ2-2. This CDR3 contains 13 residues. Germline values: CDR1 SGHVS, CDR2 FNYEAQ. The CDR3 here is CVSSLVQTGELFF.

V usage is TRBV5-5 and J usage is TRBJ2-1; the D call of TRBD1 rests on TCRdb alone, since no DNA is present to check it. The CDR3 length is 13 residues. Germline V gene data show CDR1 as SGHKS and CDR2 as YYEKEE (reference sequence). The CDR3 sequence is CASSSGSYNEQFF.

The chain combines TRBV10-3 with TRBJ1-6; the D call from TCRdb, TRBD1, cannot be confirmed without DNA. CDR3 length: 13 residues. CDR1 ENHRY and CDR2 SYGVKD come from the germline V gene. CDR3 sequence reads: CAISPGQGWTLHF.

This chain connects TRBV6-6 to TRBJ2-3; TCRdb designates TRBD1, a call that cannot be tested without DNA. CDR3 size: 13 residues. Germline CDR1 reads MNHNY; CDR2 reads SVGAGI (reference sequence). This chain's CDR3 is CASVQGAWDTQYF.

The chain is built from TRBV7-8 and TRBJ2-7; no DNA is available, so the TRBD2 call from TCRdb remains unchecked. The CDR3 is 14 residues long. In germline, CDR1 is SGHVS, CDR2 FQNEAQ. The CDR3 loop is CASSLAAGGYEQYF.

V usage is TRBV3-1 and J usage is TRBJ1-2. Looked up from germline, CDR1 is LGHDT and CDR2 is YNNKEL (reference sequence). This CDR3 spans 15 amino acids. CDR3: CASSQVPVTNYGYTF.

The chain has TRBV20-1 and TRBJ2-4. Germline V lookup: CDR1 DFQATT, CDR2 SNEGSKA (reference sequence). This CDR3 region has 14 residues. CDR3 region: CSASGWIAKNIQYF.

The chain carries TRBV7-2 and TRBJ2-7. CDR3 size: 14 residues. Germline V lookup: CDR1 SGHTA, CDR2 FQGNSA. The CDR3 region is CASSFGYSSYEQYF.

The CDR3 sequence: CASKRDRIYEQYF. This chain connects TRBV2 to TRBJ2-7; TCRdb's assignment of TRBD2 cannot be checked, as there is no DNA. Germline CDR1 reads SNHLY; CDR2 reads FYNNEI. CDR3 length: 13 residues.

The V call is TRBV10-3, the J call TRBJ2-2; without DNA, the TCRdb call of TRBD1 cannot be checked. This CDR3 has 12 amino acids. Germline V CDR1 and CDR2: ENHRY, SYGVKD. CDR3 sequence: CAIKGGTGELFF.

The genes are TRBV5-1 and TRBJ2-5. Looked up from germline, CDR1 is SGHRS and CDR2 is YFSETQ. The CDR3 contains 13 residues. CDR3 sequence: CASSLGGLETQYF. Full variable domain (outside the CDR3, taken from reference TRBV5-1 and TRBJ2-5): KAGVTQTPRYLIKTRGQQVTLSCSPISGHRSVSWYQQTPGQGLQFLFEYFSETQRNKGNFPGRFSGRQFSNSRSEMNVSTLELGDSALYLCASSLGGLETQYFGPGTRLLVL.

The rearrangement uses TRBV7-2 and TRBJ2-1; TCRdb proposes TRBD1, but this gene call is untestable without DNA. The germline CDR1 and CDR2 sequences are SGHTA and FQGNSA. CDR3 length equals 12 residues. The CDR3 loop reads CASSYQPGEQFF.

The rearrangement links TRBV29-1 to TRBJ1-2; as DNA is missing, the TRBD1 call by TCRdb cannot be tested. This CDR3 has 12 amino acids. Germline CDR1 and CDR2: SQVTM and ANQGSEA. CDR3 region: CSVGTGDYGYTF.

This chain's CDR3 is CASSPLAANYGYTF. The chain recombines TRBV3-1 with TRBJ1-2; TCRdb's D call of TRBD1 is untestable without DNA. Germline CDR1 reads LGHDT; CDR2 reads YNNKEL (reference sequence). CDR3 length: 14 residues.

The chain has TRBV6-6 and TRBJ1-1. This CDR3 spans 13 amino acids. Germline CDR1 is MNHNY and CDR2 is SVGAGI (reference sequence). The CDR3 sequence: CASTQSMNTEAFF.

This rearrangement joins TRBV7-3 to TRBJ2-7; TCRdb picks TRBD2, but there is no DNA to check that call. Germline V gene sequence: CDR1 SGHTA, CDR2 FQGTGA. The CDR3 runs to 15 residues. The CDR3 reads CASSLEGTSGYEQYF.

CDR3 protein: CASSSNVAYEQYF. The chain has TRBV5-1 and TRBJ2-7. Germline V gene lookup returns CDR1 SGHRS and CDR2 YFSETQ. The length of the CDR3 is 13 residues.

The V call is TRBV6-2 or TRBV6-3, the J call TRBJ2-1; without DNA, the TCRdb call of TRBD2 cannot be checked. The CDR3 consists of 14 residues. The V gene's germline CDR1 is MNHEY and CDR2 SVGEGT. CDR3 sequence reads: CASSKPLARNEQFF.

The chain employs TRBV20-1 and TRBJ1-1; there is no DNA to check the TCRdb D call of TRBD1. Germline CDR1 DFQATT, CDR2 SNEGSKA (reference sequence). The CDR3 runs to 13 residues. CDR3 in amino acids: CSAVDPTGKKSFF.

The rearrangement joins TRBV5-1 to TRBJ1-6; no DNA is available, so the TRBD1 call from TCRdb remains unchecked. In germline, CDR1 is SGHRS, CDR2 YFSETQ. The CDR3 has 15 residues. The CDR3 loop is CASSGTGDQSSPLHF.

V usage is TRBV12-3 or TRBV12-4 and J usage is TRBJ2-2; the D gene TCRdb calls, TRBD1, cannot be checked with no DNA. CDR3 length: 16 amino acids. The CDR3 is CASSLVQGTNTGELFF.

This rearrangement joins TRBV20-1 to TRBJ2-6; checking the TCRdb D call of TRBD1 is not possible without DNA. This CDR3 region has 17 residues. Germline V lookup: CDR1 DFQATT, CDR2 SNEGSKA (reference sequence). The CDR3 protein is CSARVPRGSSGANVLTF.

This chain uses TRBV3-1 with TRBJ2-1. The germline CDR1 and CDR2 sequences are LGHDT and YNNKEL (reference sequence). The CDR3 is 13 residues long. CDR3 protein: CASSQGLQNEQFF.

The rearrangement uses TRBV5-1 and TRBJ2-5; TCRdb proposes TRBD1, but this gene call is untestable without DNA. CDR1 is SGHRS and CDR2 is YFSETQ in the germline V gene. The CDR3 has 14 amino acids. Here the CDR3 reads CASSRDWGPGTQYF. Full variable domain (rest looked up from reference TRBV5-1 and TRBJ2-5): KAGVTQTPRYLIKTRGQQVTLSCSPISGHRSVSWYQQTPGQGLQFLFEYFSETQRNKGNFPGRFSGRQFSNSRSEMNVSTLELGDSALYLCASSRDWGPGTQYFGPGTRLLVL.

V is TRBV4-1 and J is TRBJ2-7; TCRdb gives TRBD2 as the D gene, but with no DNA this cannot be confirmed. Looked up from germline, CDR1 is MGHRA and CDR2 is YSYEKL. The CDR3 contains 14 residues. The CDR3 loop is CASSQSGTGREQYF.

This rearrangement joins TRBV20-1 to TRBJ2-1; without DNA, the TCRdb call of TRBD2 cannot be checked. Germline CDR1 reads DFQATT; CDR2 reads SNEGSKA (reference sequence). The length of the CDR3 is 13 residues. This CDR3 is CSALVGGHNEQFF.